The rows below give T cell receptor beta chains drawn from one sample of a study of OX40 agonist ivuxolimab in advanced cancers. The data were produced by immunoSEQ multiplex PCR, yet TCRdb's version contains in-frame clones alone and is incomplete. The top ten hold 11% to 15% of the sample, which has tens of thousands of clones, roughly 89% seen once. The sequences come from CD4+ or CD8+ T cells sorted from blood, collected in a trial of the OX40 agonist ivuxolimab. The receptors stem from an adult with an advanced solid tumor such as melanoma, head and neck, liver or kidney cancer. The CDR3 runs from the conserved cysteine through the conserved F or W. The D gene is left open where the match is weak. Size values are once, few and many counts, or a class for expanded clones, and some rows have none.

>TRBJ2-1|TRBV7-2|NA|NA
CASSLGVSSYNEQFF
TGTGCCAGCAGCTTAGGAGTTAGCTCCTACAATGAGCAGTTCTTC
>TRBJ1-5|TRBV28|NA|NA
CASSLFGSNQPQHF
TGTGCCAGCAGTTTATTTGGTAGCAATCAGCCCCAGCATTTT
>TRBJ1-6|TRBV5-6|NA|NA
CASSLAKGSPLHF
TGTGCCAGCAGCTTGGCCAAGGGCTCACCCCTCCACTTT
>TRBJ2-7|TRBV27|TRBD2|NA
CASSLYAWDRGSGDSYEQYF
TGTGCCAGCAGTTTATATGCGTGGGATCGGGGTAGCGGGGACTCCTACGAGCAGTACTTC
>TRBJ2-7|TRBV7-7|TRBD2|NA
CASSPIAGGAGEQYF
TGTGCTAGCAGCCCCATAGCGGGAGGAGCCGGTGAGCAGTACTTC
>TRBJ2-1|TRBV28|NA|NA
CASQKTSYNEQFF
TGTGCCAGCCAAAAGACCTCCTACAATGAGCAGTTCTTC
>TRBJ1-5|TRBV9|NA|few
CASSATQEGPQHF
TGTGCCAGCAGCGCTACCCAGGAGGGGCCCCAGCATTTT
>TRBJ2-2|TRBV27|TRBD2|NA
CASSDSSGTLPGSGELFF
TGTGCCAGCAGTGATTCTAGCGGGACCCTCCCGGGTTCCGGGGAGCTGTTTTTT
>TRBJ1-3|TRBV15|NA|NA
CATSRDRASGNTIYF
TGTGCCACCAGCAGAGATAGGGCCTCTGGAAACACCATATATTTT
>TRBJ1-3|TRBV6-1|NA|once
CASSLERGGNTIYF
TGTGCCAGCAGTCTCGAAAGGGGCGGAAACACCATATATTTT
>TRBJ2-5|TRBV9|NA|NA
CASSSHGGETQYF
TGTGCCAGCAGCTCCCACGGGGGAGAGACCCAGTACTTC
>TRBJ2-2|TRBV18|TRBD1|NA
CASYSGGASTGELFF
TGTGCCAGCTACTCAGGGGGCGCAAGTACCGGGGAGCTGTTTTTT
>TRBJ2-7|TRBV28|TRBD2|NA
CASSLTSGTREQYF
TGTGCCAGCAGTTTGACTAGCGGGACAAGGGAGCAGTACTTC
>TRBJ2-7|TRBV5-1|NA|NA
CASSSHSYEQYF
TGCGCCAGCAGCTCCCACTCCTACGAGCAGTACTTC
>TRBJ1-2|TRBV6-5|NA|NA
CASSHTEFYGYTF
TGTGCCAGCAGTCATACAGAGTTCTATGGCTACACCTTC
>TRBJ2-7|TRBV28|NA|NA
CASTRASEASYEQYF
TGTGCCAGCACCCGTGCCTCCGAGGCCTCCTACGAGCAGTACTTC
>TRBJ2-5|TRBV11-2|NA|NA
CASSLERSRETQYF
TGTGCCAGCAGCTTAGAGAGGTCCCGAGAGACCCAGTACTTC
>TRBJ2-7|TRBV7-3|TRBD1|NA
CASSARQGAVDEQYF
TGTGCCAGCAGCGCTAGACAGGGGGCGGTGGACGAGCAGTACTTC
>TRBJ1-1|TRBV19|NA|once
CASSIARMNTEAFF
TGTGCCAGTAGTATAGCACGGATGAACACTGAAGCTTTCTTT
>TRBJ2-3|TRBV5-1|TRBD2|once
CASSAGLAGADTQYF
TGCGCCAGCAGCGCCGGACTAGCGGGAGCAGATACGCAGTATTTT
>TRBJ2-1|TRBV28|NA|NA
CASRGGQKGNEQFF
TGTGCCAGCAGGGGGGGGCAGAAGGGCAATGAGCAGTTCTTC
>TRBJ2-7|TRBV5-4|NA|few
CASSLNRGRGSEQYF
TGTGCCAGCAGCTTAAACCGGGGCCGAGGCTCCGAGCAGTACTTC
>TRBJ2-2|TRBV5-1|NA|NA
CASSLLGGNTGELFF
TGCGCCAGCAGCTTGTTGGGGGGGAACACCGGGGAGCTGTTTTTT
>TRBJ2-5|TRBV6-1|NA|few
CASSELQGWETQYF
TGTGCCAGCAGTGAGTTACAGGGCTGGGAGACCCAGTACTTC
>TRBJ2-1|TRBV6-5|TRBD1|NA
CASSYRRGQGLNEQFF
TGTGCCAGCAGCTACCGCAGGGGACAGGGACTCAATGAGCAGTTCTTC
>TRBJ1-1|TRBV2|TRBD1|NA
CASTRDRGPTEAFF
TGTGCCAGCACCCGAGACAGGGGGCCTACTGAAGCTTTCTTT
>TRBJ2-5|TRBV29-1|NA|NA
CSGSRTGRGQETQYF
TGCAGCGGGAGTCGAACGGGGAGGGGGCAAGAGACCCAGTACTTC
>TRBJ2-1|TRBV28|NA|NA
CASRRGSYNEQFF
TGTGCCAGCAGGAGGGGGTCCTACAATGAGCAGTTCTTC
>TRBJ1-4|TRBV6-9|NA|NA
CASTRGGLGEKLFF
TGTGCCAGCACCCGAGGAGGGTTAGGTGAAAAACTGTTTTTT
>TRBJ1-1|TRBV29-1|NA|NA
CSVAQLVSSNTEAFF
TGCAGCGTTGCCCAATTGGTTTCCTCGAACACTGAAGCTTTCTTT
>TRBJ1-1|TRBV7-6|TRBD1|NA
CASSSTGAYTEAFF
TGTGCCAGCAGCTCAACAGGGGCCTACACTGAAGCTTTCTTT
>TRBJ2-7|TRBV7-2|TRBD1|NA
CASSAQGTYEQYF
TGTGCCAGCAGCGCACAGGGGACCTACGAGCAGTACTTC
>TRBJ1-2|TRBV2|NA|NA
CASSAQGNYGYTF
TGTGCCAGCAGTGCACAGGGTAACTATGGCTACACCTTC
>TRBJ1-1|TRBV11-2|NA|NA
CASSPRGPRPEAFF
TGTGCCAGCAGCCCCAGGGGTCCCCGCCCTGAAGCTTTCTTT
>TRBJ2-7|TRBV6-5|NA|NA
CASTPQGRGNYEQYF
TGTGCCAGCACCCCACAGGGACGGGGAAACTACGAGCAGTACTTC
>TRBJ2-2|TRBV2|TRBD2|NA
CASGQLNLAGTGELFF
TGTGCCAGCGGACAGCTGAACTTAGCGGGGACCGGGGAGCTGTTTTTT
>TRBJ2-1|TRBV14|TRBD2|NA
CASSQVLAGVAEQFF
TGTGCCAGCAGCCAAGTACTAGCGGGAGTGGCTGAGCAGTTCTTC
>TRBJ2-7|TRBV2|NA|NA
CASSKDQRQYF
TGTGCCAGCAGTAAGGACCAACGGCAGTACTTC